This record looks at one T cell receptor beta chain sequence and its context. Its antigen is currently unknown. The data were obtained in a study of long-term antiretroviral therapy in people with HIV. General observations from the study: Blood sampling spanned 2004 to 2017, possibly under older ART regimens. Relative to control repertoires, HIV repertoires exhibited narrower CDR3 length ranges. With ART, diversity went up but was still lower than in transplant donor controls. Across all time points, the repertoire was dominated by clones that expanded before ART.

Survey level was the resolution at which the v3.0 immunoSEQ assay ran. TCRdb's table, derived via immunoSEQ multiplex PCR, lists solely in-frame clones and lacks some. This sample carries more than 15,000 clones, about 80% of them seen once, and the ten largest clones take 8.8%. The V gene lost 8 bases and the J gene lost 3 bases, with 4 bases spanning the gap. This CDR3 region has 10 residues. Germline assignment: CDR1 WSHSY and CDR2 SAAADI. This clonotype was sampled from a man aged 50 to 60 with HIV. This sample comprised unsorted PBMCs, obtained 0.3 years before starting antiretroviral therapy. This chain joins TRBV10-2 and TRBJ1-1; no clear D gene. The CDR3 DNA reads TGCGCCAGCTACGACACTGAAGCTTTCTTT. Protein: CASYDTEAFF.